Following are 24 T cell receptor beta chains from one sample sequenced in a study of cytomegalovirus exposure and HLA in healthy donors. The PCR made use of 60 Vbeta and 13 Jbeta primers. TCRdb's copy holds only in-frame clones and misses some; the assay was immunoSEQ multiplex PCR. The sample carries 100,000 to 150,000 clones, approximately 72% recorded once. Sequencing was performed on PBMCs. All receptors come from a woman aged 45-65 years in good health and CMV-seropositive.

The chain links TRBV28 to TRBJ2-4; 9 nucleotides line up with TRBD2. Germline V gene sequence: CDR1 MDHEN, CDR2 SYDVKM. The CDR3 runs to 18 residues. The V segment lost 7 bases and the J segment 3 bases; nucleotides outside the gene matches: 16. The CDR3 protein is CASNFRQSGGRGKNIQYF. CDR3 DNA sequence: TGTGCCAGCAATTTTAGGCAGAGCGGGGGGCGTGGCAAAAACATTCAGTACTTC.

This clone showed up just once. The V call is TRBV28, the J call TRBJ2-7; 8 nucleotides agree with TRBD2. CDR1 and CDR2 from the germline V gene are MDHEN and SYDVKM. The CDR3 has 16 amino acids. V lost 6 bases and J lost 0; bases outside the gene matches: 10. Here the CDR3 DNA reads TGTGCCAGCAGCCCGGGAGGGGCGGAACCCTCCTACGAGCAGTACTTC. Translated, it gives CASSPGGAEPSYEQYF.

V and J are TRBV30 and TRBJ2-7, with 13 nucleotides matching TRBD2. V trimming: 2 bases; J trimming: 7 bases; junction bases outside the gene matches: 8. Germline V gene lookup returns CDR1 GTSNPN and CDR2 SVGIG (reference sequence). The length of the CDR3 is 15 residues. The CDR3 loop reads CAWSLGLAGVEEQYF. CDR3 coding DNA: TGTGCCTGGAGTCTAGGACTAGCGGGAGTCGAGGAGCAGTACTTC.

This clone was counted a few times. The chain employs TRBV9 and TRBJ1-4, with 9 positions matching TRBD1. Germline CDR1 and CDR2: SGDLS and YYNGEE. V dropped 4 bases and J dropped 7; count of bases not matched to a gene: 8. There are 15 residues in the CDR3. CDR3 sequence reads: CASSPATGGGEKLFF. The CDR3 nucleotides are TGTGCCAGCAGCCCAGCGACAGGGGGAGGTGAAAAACTGTTTTTT.

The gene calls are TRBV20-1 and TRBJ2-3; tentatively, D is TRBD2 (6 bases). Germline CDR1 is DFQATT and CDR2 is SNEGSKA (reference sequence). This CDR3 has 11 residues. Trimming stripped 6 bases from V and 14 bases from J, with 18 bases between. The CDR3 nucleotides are TGCAGTGCAACGACCGGGACTGCAAGGTATTTT. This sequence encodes CSATTGTARYF.

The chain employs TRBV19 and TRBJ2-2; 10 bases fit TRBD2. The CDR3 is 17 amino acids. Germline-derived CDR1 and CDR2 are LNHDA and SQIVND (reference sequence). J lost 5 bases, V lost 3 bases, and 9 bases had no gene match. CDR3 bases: TGTGCCAGTAGTATCGGGCTAGCGGGGGCGGTAACCGGGGAGCTGTTTTTT. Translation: CASSIGLAGAVTGELFF. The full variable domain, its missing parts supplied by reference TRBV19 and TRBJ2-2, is DGGITQSPKYLFRKEGQNVTLSCEQNLNHDAMYWYRQDPGQGLRLIYYSQIVNDFQKGDIAEGYSVSREKKESFPLTVTSAQKNPTAFYLCASSIGLAGAVTGELFFGEGSRLTVL.

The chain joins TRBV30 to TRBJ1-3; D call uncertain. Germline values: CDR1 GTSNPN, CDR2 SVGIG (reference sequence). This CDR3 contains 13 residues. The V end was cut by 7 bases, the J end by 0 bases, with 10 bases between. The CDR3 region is CASARDSGNTIYF. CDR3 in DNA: TGTGCCTCAGCACGGGACTCTGGAAACACCATATATTTT. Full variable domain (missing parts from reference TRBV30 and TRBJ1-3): SQTIHQWPATLVQPVGSPLSLECTVEGTSNPNLYWYRQAAGRGLQLLFYSVGIGQISSEVPQNLSASRPQDRQFILSSKKLLLSDSGFYLCASARDSGNTIYFGEGSWLTVV.

The CDR3 loop reads CASSLETRYTEAFF. Written as DNA, the CDR3 is TGTGCCAGCAGCTTGGAGACGAGGTACACTGAAGCTTTCTTT. The V and J genes are TRBV7-8 and TRBJ1-1; D unclear. The V and J ends lost 3 bases and 3 bases respectively, with 11 bases between them. The CDR3 consists of 14 residues. In germline, CDR1 is SGHVS, CDR2 FQNEAQ.

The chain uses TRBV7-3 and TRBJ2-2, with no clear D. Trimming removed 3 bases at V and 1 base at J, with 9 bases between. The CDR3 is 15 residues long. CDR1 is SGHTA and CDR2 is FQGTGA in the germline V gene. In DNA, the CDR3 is TGTGCCAGCAGCTTGGCTCCAGAGAACACCGGGGAGCTGTTTTTT. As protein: CASSLAPENTGELFF.

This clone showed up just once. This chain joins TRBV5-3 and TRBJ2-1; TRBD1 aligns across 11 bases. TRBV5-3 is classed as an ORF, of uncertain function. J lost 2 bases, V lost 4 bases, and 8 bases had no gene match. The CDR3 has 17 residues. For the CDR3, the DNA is TGTGCCAGAAGCAAACAAAGGGACAGGGGGGCCTACAATGAGCAGTTCTTC. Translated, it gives CARSKQRDRGAYNEQFF.

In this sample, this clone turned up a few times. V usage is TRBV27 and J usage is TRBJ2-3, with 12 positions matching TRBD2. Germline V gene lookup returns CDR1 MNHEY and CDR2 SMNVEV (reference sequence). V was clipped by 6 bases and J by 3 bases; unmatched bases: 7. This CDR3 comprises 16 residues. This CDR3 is CASRRPTSGSTDTQYF. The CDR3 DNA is TGTGCCAGCAGGCGGCCGACTAGCGGGAGTACAGATACGCAGTATTTT.

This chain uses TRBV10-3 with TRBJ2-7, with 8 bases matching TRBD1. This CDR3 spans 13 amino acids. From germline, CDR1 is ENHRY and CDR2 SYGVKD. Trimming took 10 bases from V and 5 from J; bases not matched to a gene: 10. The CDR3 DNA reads TGTGCCACGTCGGACAGGGAGAAACACGAGCAGTACTTC. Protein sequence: CATSDREKHEQYF.

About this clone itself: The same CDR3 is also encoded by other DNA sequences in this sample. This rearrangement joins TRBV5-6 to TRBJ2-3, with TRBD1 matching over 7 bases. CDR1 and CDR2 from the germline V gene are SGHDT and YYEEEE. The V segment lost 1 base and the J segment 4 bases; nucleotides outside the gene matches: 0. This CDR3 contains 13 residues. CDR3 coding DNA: TGTGCCAGCAGCTTGCAGGGGGCAGATACGCAGTATTTT. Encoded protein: CASSLQGADTQYF.

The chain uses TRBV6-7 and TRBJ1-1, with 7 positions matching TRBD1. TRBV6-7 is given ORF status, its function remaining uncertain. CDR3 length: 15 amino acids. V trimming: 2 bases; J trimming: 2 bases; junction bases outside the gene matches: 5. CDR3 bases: TGTGCCAGCAGTTACCCGGGACAGCTCAACACTGAAGCTTTCTTT. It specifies CASSYPGQLNTEAFF.

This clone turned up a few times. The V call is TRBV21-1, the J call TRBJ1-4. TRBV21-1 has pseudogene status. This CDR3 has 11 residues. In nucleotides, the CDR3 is TGTGCCAGCAGCAAAGGTTACCCCGGTCTTTTT. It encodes CASSKGYPGLF.

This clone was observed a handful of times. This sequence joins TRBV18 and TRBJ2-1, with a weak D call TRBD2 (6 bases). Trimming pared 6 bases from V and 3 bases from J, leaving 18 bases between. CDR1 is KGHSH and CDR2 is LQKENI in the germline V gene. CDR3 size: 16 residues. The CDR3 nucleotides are TGTGCCAGCTCTTACAGAGAGCGGGTCTTCTACAATGAGCAGTTCTTC. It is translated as CASSYRERVFYNEQFF.

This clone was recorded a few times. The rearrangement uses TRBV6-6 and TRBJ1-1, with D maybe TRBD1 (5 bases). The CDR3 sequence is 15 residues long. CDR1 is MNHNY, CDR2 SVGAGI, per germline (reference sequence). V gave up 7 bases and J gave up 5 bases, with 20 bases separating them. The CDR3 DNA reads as TGTGCCAGCATATCCGGGGAGGGGAGGTCGACTGAAGCTTTCTTT. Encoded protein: CASISGEGRSTEAFF.

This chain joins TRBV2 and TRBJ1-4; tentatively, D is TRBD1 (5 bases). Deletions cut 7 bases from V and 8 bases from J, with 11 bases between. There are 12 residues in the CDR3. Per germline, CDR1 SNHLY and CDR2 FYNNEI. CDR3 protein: CASKGNGEKLFF. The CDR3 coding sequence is TGTGCCAGCAAGGGGAACGGGGAAAAACTGTTTTTT.

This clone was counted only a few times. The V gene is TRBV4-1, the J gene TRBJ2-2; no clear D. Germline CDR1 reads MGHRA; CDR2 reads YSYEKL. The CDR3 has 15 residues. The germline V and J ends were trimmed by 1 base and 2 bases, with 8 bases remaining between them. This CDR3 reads CASSQVSINTGELFF. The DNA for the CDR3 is TGCGCCAGCAGCCAAGTCAGTATTAACACCGGGGAGCTGTTTTTT.

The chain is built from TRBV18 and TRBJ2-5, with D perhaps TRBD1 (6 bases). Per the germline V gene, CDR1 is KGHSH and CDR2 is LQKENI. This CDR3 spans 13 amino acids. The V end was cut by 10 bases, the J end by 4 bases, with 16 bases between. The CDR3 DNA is TGTGCCACCAACACCCGAGGGGGAGAGACCCAGTACTTC. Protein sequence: CATNTRGGETQYF.

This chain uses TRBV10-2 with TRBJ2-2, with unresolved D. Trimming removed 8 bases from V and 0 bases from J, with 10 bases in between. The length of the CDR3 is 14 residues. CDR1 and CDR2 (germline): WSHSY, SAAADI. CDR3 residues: CASSRQPNTGELFF. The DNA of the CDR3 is TGCGCCAGCTCTAGGCAACCGAACACCGGGGAGCTGTTTTTT.

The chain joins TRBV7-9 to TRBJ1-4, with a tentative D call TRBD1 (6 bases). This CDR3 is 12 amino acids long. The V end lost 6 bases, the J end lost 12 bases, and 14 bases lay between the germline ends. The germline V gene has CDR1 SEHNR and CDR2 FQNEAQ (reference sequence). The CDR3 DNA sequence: TGTGCCAGCAGGCCGACAGGTGGTGAACTGTTTTTT. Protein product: CASRPTGGELFF.

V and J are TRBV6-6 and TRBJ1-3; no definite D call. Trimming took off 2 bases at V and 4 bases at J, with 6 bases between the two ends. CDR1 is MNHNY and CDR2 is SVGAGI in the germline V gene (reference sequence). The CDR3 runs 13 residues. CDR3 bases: TGTGCCAGCAGTTACGATAGAGGAAACACCATATATTTT. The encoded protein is CASSYDRGNTIYF.

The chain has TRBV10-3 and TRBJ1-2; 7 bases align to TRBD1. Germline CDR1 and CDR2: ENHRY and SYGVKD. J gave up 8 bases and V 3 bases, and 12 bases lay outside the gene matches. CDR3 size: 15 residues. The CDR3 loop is CAISEDADRVIGYTF. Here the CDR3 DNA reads TGTGCCATCAGTGAAGACGCCGACAGGGTAATCGGCTACACCTTC.